One TCR beta chain is described in this entry. The table lists this clone with a few counts. The specificity of this receptor is unknown. No clone much larger than this one lies a single base away; base qualities are absent. From its cysteine to its phenylalanine, the CDR3 spans 15 amino acids. The DNA shown is the 45-base CDR3, in frame from base 1. V has 3 bases trimmed and J has 5 bases trimmed; junction bases matching no gene number 7. Based on the germline V gene (reference sequence), the CDR1 and CDR2 sequences are LNHDA and SQIVND. This entry comes from a study of ipilimumab plus nivolumab after autologous stem cell transplantation (dated by TCRdb to the early 2020s). Regarding the complete study: The median number of doses that trial patients received was 5 for ipilimumab and under ten for nivolumab. Both primary refractory and relapsed disease were represented in the DLBCL cohort, where 18-month progression-free survival was approximately 87% and 28%, respectively. Patients undergoing autologous transplant for high-risk diffuse large B cell lymphoma, mature T cell lymphoma, or multiple myeloma were enrolled in the trial. Thirty-five patients made up the trial's intent-to-treat population.

Overall study results and their limits: The authors concluded that combined checkpoint inhibition appeared tolerable when used as consolidation after transplant. According to the authors, a biologic rationale for studying the approach further came from T cell receptor repertoire, regulatory T cell phenotype and gut microbiota profiles.

Checkpoint therapy began 14 to 28 days after autologous transplant, with ipilimumab given at 1 mg/kg intravenously on day 1 of selected weeks. Nivolumab was administered at 3 mg/kg intravenously on day 1 of weeks 1, 4, 7, 10, and every two weeks through week 26. Combined checkpoint inhibition with ipilimumab and nivolumab as consolidation after autologous stem cell transplantation was tested in a Phase Ib clinical trial. Library construction relied on the immunoSEQ multiplex PCR assay. The table comes from immuneACCESS by way of TCRdb, which keeps in-frame sequences with V and J called. Part of the clones is missing from these tables; in studies checked, under half for an unresolved V gene and the rest for unknown reasons. Counted in this sample were tens of thousands of clones; 75% to 85% of them appeared once. The ten top clones hold roughly 2.2% of the sample.

Sequenced here: PBMCs, sampled in a trial of ipilimumab plus nivolumab as post-transplant consolidation. The V and J segments used are TRBV19 and TRBJ1-1; TRBD1 fits 9 bases in the junction. This TCR came from a male donor with diffuse large B-cell lymphoma. The CDR3 region: CASSIPQGARTEAFF. The DNA sequence is given as TGTGCCAGTAGTATCCCACAGGGGGCGAGGACTGAAGCTTTCTTT.